This T cell receptor (beta chain) comes out of a study of blood T cell repertoires in COVID-19. Study-level background: Material from acute and convalescent COVID-19 was sourced from the United States, Italy and Spain. T cells, B-cell-depleted T cells, or PBMCs supplied cDNA or gDNA.

The authors' processing: It was from reference gene primer amplification that nucleated cell counts were estimated. Profiling relied on immunoSEQ multiplex PCR, and the TCRdb table lists in-frame clones only, not all of them. V and J calls and clone size follow that table, whereas D and trimming were derived from the DNA. There are 81,000 or so clones in the sample; approximately 90% occur only once, and 10% to 15% lies in the top ten. Germline V CDR1 and CDR2: LGHNA, YSLEER. Trimming took 4 bases from V and 6 from J; bases not matched to a gene: 10. This CDR3 has 16 residues. The receptor was isolated from a man aged 65 to 85 with active or convalescent COVID-19. The sequenced sample consisted of peripheral blood. The chain joins TRBV4-3 to TRBJ2-3, with 10 bases fitting TRBD2. The CDR3 nucleotides read TGCGCCAGCAGCCCCCAGGGTAGCGGGGGGCCGGATACGCAGTATTTT. Protein sequence: CASSPQGSGGPDTQYF.